This TCR beta chain is from a study of long-term antiretroviral therapy in people with HIV. Study-wide points: When set beside controls, HIV repertoires had CDR3 length ranges that were narrower.

The germline gives CDR1 MRHNA, CDR2 SNTAGT. Trimming stripped 6 bases from V and 9 bases from J, with 21 bases between. The CDR3 contains 15 residues. Version v3.0 of the immunoSEQ assay ran at survey level. Assay: immunoSEQ multiplex PCR; the TCRdb copy retains only in-frame clones and omits some. Among approximately 36,000 clones listed, approximately 80% were seen once. This clone was counted between two and nine times. What it binds is not known. Ahead of DNA extraction, samples held roughly 0.85-11 million cryopreserved PBMC each. The TCR sequence derives from a man younger than 30 with HIV. The V gene is TRBV6-4, the J gene TRBJ2-1; maybe TRBD2 (5 bases). The material was unsorted PBMCs, obtained 0.6 years after starting antiretroviral therapy. The CDR3 region is CASRATEGLSGEQFF. CDR3 DNA sequence: TGTGCCAGCAGAGCGACCGAGGGTCTTAGTGGTGAGCAGTTCTTC.